The sequence of this T cell receptor (beta chain) was determined in a study of cytomegalovirus exposure and HLA in healthy donors. Primers included in the PCR were 60 Vbeta and 13 Jbeta primers. The data were produced by immunoSEQ multiplex PCR, yet TCRdb's version contains in-frame clones alone and is incomplete. The data hold around 150,000 clones, with roughly 77% observed a single time. This CDR3 has 15 residues. With 0 bases removed from V and 1 base from J, the gap between germline ends came to 9 bases. Germline V lookup: CDR1 LNHNV, CDR2 YYDKDF (reference sequence). The source is a human donor in good health. Sequencing was carried out using PBMCs. The gene calls are TRBV15 and TRBJ1-1, with a tentative D call TRBD1 (6 bases). CDR3 amino acids: CATSRDRGANTEAFF. In DNA, the CDR3 is TGTGCCACCAGCAGAGATCGGGGGGCGAACACTGAAGCTTTCTTT.